This T cell receptor beta chain was obtained from a study of cytomegalovirus exposure and HLA in healthy donors. For the study at large: Among a few hundred genotyped donors, around 80% fell in the Caucasian-associated ancestry cluster.

The V end lost 0 bases, the J end lost 4 bases, and 10 bases lay between the germline ends. CDR1 and CDR2 (germline): GTSNPN, SVGIG (reference sequence). This CDR3 has 13 residues. 13 Jbeta primers and 60 Vbeta primers were used for the PCR. Data came from immunoSEQ multiplex PCR; TCRdb stores just in-frame clones and leaves some out. The sample holds roughly 200,000 clones, around 88% seen once. Comment on this clone: The antigen is unknown. This sample includes further DNA sequences coding for the same CDR3.

Study observations and caveats: An observed cluster of highly shared sequence variants was recorded as a likely sequencing artifact. Association of under 20,000 TCR beta sequences with HLA alleles was found at 0.05 false discovery rate in a later analysis.

Sequenced: PBMCs. The clonotype was recovered from a man aged 35 to 55 in good health and CMV-seropositive. The chain recombines TRBV30 with TRBJ2-7; D is possibly TRBD2 (6 bases). CDR3 sequence: CAWSVGGTYEQYF. CDR3 sequence (DNA): TGTGCCTGGAGTGTCGGGGGTACGTACGAGCAGTACTTC.